This TCR beta chain was captured in a study of blood T cell repertoires in COVID-19. On the study more broadly: Material from acute and convalescent COVID-19 was sourced from the United States, Italy and Spain. Nucleic acid was either cDNA or gDNA, and it came from T cells, B-cell-depleted T cells, or PBMCs.

The data were produced by immunoSEQ multiplex PCR, yet TCRdb's version contains in-frame clones alone and is incomplete. The sample lists tens of thousands of clones; around 90% were seen once. Germline CDR1 and CDR2: LGHDT and YNNKEL (reference sequence). The CDR3 has 14 amino acids. V was cut by 0 bases and J by 12 bases, with 15 bases left in between. The sequence came from a human donor in a cohort sampled during active COVID-19. This chain links TRBV3-1 (or the pseudogene TRBV3-2) with TRBJ2-1; tentatively, D is TRBD2 (5 bases). Source material: peripheral blood. In DNA, the CDR3 is TGTGCCAGCAGCCAAGATCTGGAGGAGACTGTGCAGTTCTTC. Translating gives CASSQDLEETVQFF.